Presented here are 32 T cell receptor beta chains from one specimen sequenced in a study of OX40 agonist ivuxolimab in advanced cancers. Clones were read by immunoSEQ multiplex PCR, and TCRdb kept only the in-frame ones, dropping some. The sample yields 20,000 to 30,000 clones, approximately 79% seen once. Sequencing was performed on CD4+ or CD8+ T cells sorted from blood, taken in a trial of the OX40 agonist ivuxolimab. The receptors shown here come from an adult with an advanced solid tumor such as melanoma, head and neck, liver or kidney cancer.

This sequence joins TRBV15 and TRBJ2-3; 9 bases fit TRBD2. V was pared by 0 bases and J by 5 bases, with 6 bases of the junction left unmatched. CDR1 is LNHNV, CDR2 YYDKDF, per germline (reference sequence). The CDR3 covers 16 residues. In DNA form, the CDR3 reads TGTGCCACCAGCAGAGATCGCGGGGGGGCGGTAGATACGCAGTATTTT. The encoded protein is CATSRDRGGAVDTQYF.

The V call is TRBV27, the J call TRBJ2-7, with TRBD2 identical over 7 bases. CDR1 and CDR2 from the germline V gene are MNHEY and SMNVEV (reference sequence). The junction had 16 bases not matched to a gene; V was cut back by 6 bases and J by 2 bases. This CDR3 comprises 17 residues. CDR3 sequence reads: CASSTLRLAQRTYEQYF. DNA for the CDR3: TGTGCCAGCAGCACCTTACGACTAGCCCAACGGACCTACGAGCAGTACTTC.

The chain combines TRBV5-4 with TRBJ2-3; tentatively, D is TRBD2 (6 bases). Germline CDR1 reads SGHNT; CDR2 reads YYREEE (reference sequence). V shed 0 bases and J shed 2 bases, with 10 bases lying between them. CDR3 length: 15 residues. CDR3 residues: CASSLVADLTDTQYF. The DNA for the CDR3 is TGTGCCAGCAGCTTGGTAGCGGACCTCACAGATACGCAGTATTTT.

A few counts support this clone. The CDR3 region has the DNA TGTGCCAGCAGTTACTCAGGGGCTAACCAAGAGACCCAGTACTTC. This gives the protein CASSYSGANQETQYF. The V and J genes are TRBV6-5 and TRBJ2-5; TRBD1 might be the D (5 bases). V was trimmed by 0 bases and J by 0 bases, leaving 8 bases between them. Germline assignment: CDR1 MNHEY and CDR2 SVGAGI. The CDR3 loop spans 15 amino acids.

Remarks on this clone: The identical CDR3 is also encoded by other nucleotide sequences in the sample. The CDR3 DNA sequence: TGTGCCAGCAGTGACTCGGTTAGCACAGATACGCAGTATTTT. Protein: CASSDSVSTDTQYF. The chain has TRBV6-4 and TRBJ2-3, with D unclear. The V gene's germline CDR1 is MRHNA and CDR2 SNTAGT. The V end lost 0 bases, the J end lost 0 bases, and 4 bases lay between the germline ends. CDR3 size: 14 residues.

This chain connects TRBV11-2 to TRBJ2-7; D is undetermined. This CDR3 is 13 amino acids long. The V gene lost 3 bases and the J gene lost 2 bases, with 8 bases spanning the gap. Germline CDR1 reads SGHAT; CDR2 reads FQNNGV. DNA for the CDR3: TGTGCCAGCAGCTTCAACCTTCCCTACGAGCAGTACTTC. It is translated as CASSFNLPYEQYF.

The chain employs TRBV6-4 and TRBJ2-2; D may match TRBD1 or TRBD2 (5 bases each). Trimming removed 3 bases at V and 1 base at J, with 15 bases between. Germline CDR1 is MRHNA and CDR2 is SNTAGT. The CDR3 extends over 17 amino acids. Written as DNA, the CDR3 is TGTGCCAGCAGTGAAGGGGTAATAGCGCAGAACACCGGGGAGCTGTTTTTT. Its protein is CASSEGVIAQNTGELFF.

The V call is TRBV27, the J call TRBJ2-7, with 7 nucleotides matching TRBD1. The trim removed 3 bases at V and 0 bases at J, leaving 5 bases unmatched. CDR3 length: 15 amino acids. From germline, CDR1 is MNHEY and CDR2 SMNVEV (reference sequence). CDR3 amino acids: CASSLRQGNSYEQYF. As DNA, the CDR3 is TGTGCCAGCAGTTTGCGACAGGGAAACTCCTACGAGCAGTACTTC.

V gene TRBV6-6 combines with J gene TRBJ2-5, with 10 bases lining up with TRBD2. Germline CDR1 and CDR2: MNHNY and SVGAGI (reference sequence). The length of the CDR3 is 12 residues. CDR3 nucleotide sequence: TGTTCTGCTAGCGGGGGTTGGGAGACCCAGTACTTC. Translation gives CSASGGWETQYF.

V usage is TRBV7-9 and J usage is TRBJ2-1; TRBD2 matches at 8 bases. With 7 bases clipped from V and 7 bases from J, the junction kept 15 bases outside the gene matches. Per germline, CDR1 SEHNR and CDR2 FQNEAQ (reference sequence). The CDR3 extends over 16 amino acids. The CDR3, as DNA: TGTGCCAGCAACCTAGGGAGCGGGGGCCGGGAGAATGAGCAGTTCTTC. Its protein product is CASNLGSGGRENEQFF.

The CDR3 protein is CASSPMDREGYNSPLHF. The CDR3 DNA reads TGTGCCAGCAGCCCGATGGACAGGGAGGGCTATAATTCACCCCTCCACTTT. This chain joins TRBV7-2 and TRBJ1-6; 8 bases line up with TRBD1. There are 17 residues in the CDR3. Germline loops: CDR1 SGHTA, CDR2 FQGNSA. V gave up 5 bases and J gave up 3 bases; unmatched junction bases: 9.

The rearrangement links TRBV28 to TRBJ2-7; D call uncertain. CDR1 is MDHEN and CDR2 is SYDVKM in the germline V gene. Trimming removed 6 bases from V and 6 bases from J, with 12 bases in between. This CDR3 comprises 12 residues. CDR3 loop: CASSSTPPEQYF. CDR3 coding DNA: TGTGCCAGCAGCTCGACCCCCCCCGAGCAGTACTTC. Using reference TRBV28 and TRBJ2-7 for the parts outside the CDR3, the full variable domain is DVKVTQSSRYLVKRTGEKVFLECVQDMDHENMFWYRQDPGLGLRLIYFSYDVKMKEKGDIPEGYSVSREKKERFSLILESASTNQTSMYLCASSSTPPEQYFGPGTRLTVT.

This sequence joins TRBV7-9 and TRBJ2-7, with a possible D match to TRBD2 (5 bases). Germline V gives CDR1 SEHNR, CDR2 FQNEAQ (reference sequence). Trimming cost V 10 bases and J 0 bases, with 10 bases left between them. This CDR3 contains 12 residues. The CDR3 sequence: CAIVRGSYEQYF. CDR3 nucleotide sequence: TGTGCCATTGTTCGGGGCTCCTACGAGCAGTACTTC. The variable domain in full, with the rest retrieved from reference TRBV7-9 and TRBJ2-7, is DTGVSQNPRHKITKRGQNVTFRCDPISEHNRLYWYRQTLGQGPEFLTYFQNEAQLEKSRLLSDRFSAERPKGSFSTLEIQRTEQGDSAMYLCAIVRGSYEQYFGPGTRLTVT.

This clone is classed as medium-sized. The chain carries TRBV7-9 and TRBJ1-2; tentatively, D is TRBD1 (5 bases). The CDR3 consists of 18 residues. V was shortened by 4 bases and J by 1 base, with 22 bases between the two germline ends. Germline V gene lookup returns CDR1 SEHNR and CDR2 FQNEAQ (reference sequence). DNA of the CDR3: TGTGCCAGCAGCTCTCTCCCGGGACGACTAGGAGATAACTATGGCTACACCTTC. The encoded protein is CASSSLPGRLGDNYGYTF.

This clone showed up just once. The rearrangement joins TRBV6-6 to TRBJ2-7; no reliable D call. Trimming left V 3 bases short and J 6 bases short, with 6 bases between. This CDR3 is built from 11 residues. Germline loops: CDR1 MNHNY, CDR2 SVGAGI (reference sequence). The CDR3, as DNA: TGTGCCAGCAGTTATTTCCGCGAGCAGTACTTC. Protein sequence: CASSYFREQYF.

The genes are TRBV20-1 and TRBJ2-1; either TRBD1 or TRBD2 may supply D (5 bases each). The length of the CDR3 is 10 residues. Germline assignment: CDR1 DFQATT and CDR2 SNEGSKA (reference sequence). Between the trimmed V and J ends, which lost 5 bases and 8 bases, there was a span of 7 bases. Here the CDR3 DNA reads TGCAGTGCTTTGGGGGATGAGCAGTTCTTC. This sequence encodes CSALGDEQFF.

This clone was seen once. This sequence joins TRBV5-3 and TRBJ2-7, with TRBD2 matching 8 bases. TRBV5-3 is treated as an ORF (open reading frame) with a function not yet certain. V lost 0 bases to trimming and J lost 4 bases; unmatched junction nucleotides: 15. The CDR3 length is 18 residues. The DNA of the CDR3 is TGTGCCAGAAGCTTGGTGGTCAAGGGTAGCGGGGATAGGTACGAGCAGTACTTC. It encodes CARSLVVKGSGDRYEQYF.

V gene TRBV19 combines with J gene TRBJ2-5; 9 bases are a match to TRBD2. The end of the DNA is better explained by TRBJ2-7, so the J call may be wrong. Germline CDR1 and CDR2: LNHDA and SQIVND (reference sequence). CDR3 length: 15 residues. DNA of the CDR3: TGTGCCAGTAGTATATATAGCGGGAGTATCTACGAGCAGTACTTC. Its protein is CASSIYSGSIYEQYF.

Of note for this clone: Germline and junction disagree at one end, which may indicate a read error. The chain carries TRBV23-1 and TRBJ2-2; a possible D gene is TRBD2 (5 bases). TRBV23-1 is recorded as an ORF, its role being uncertain. This CDR3 region has 18 residues. CDR3 sequence reads: CASSPSGYRPQEHRGAVF. CDR3 sequence (DNA): TGCGCCAGCAGTCCCTCCGGGTATAGGCCCCAAGAACACCGGGGAGCTGTTTTT.

This clone has more than one count but fewer than ten. The V call is TRBV7-8, the J call TRBJ2-7; TRBD1 matches at 7 bases. Germline V gene data show CDR1 as SGHVS and CDR2 as FQNEAQ. V lost 5 bases to trimming and J lost 2 bases; unmatched junction nucleotides: 3. CDR3 size: 13 residues. The CDR3 reads CASSPTGTYEQYF. CDR3 nucleotide sequence: TGTGCCAGCAGCCCGACAGGGACCTACGAGCAGTACTTC.

V and J are TRBV28 and TRBJ1-5, with D possibly TRBD1 on 5 matching bases. The V gene's germline CDR1 is MDHEN and CDR2 SYDVKM. This CDR3 spans 15 amino acids. V lost 7 bases and J 1 base, leaving 14 bases between the germline ends. The CDR3 sequence: CASTSLGASNQPQHF. CDR3 coding DNA: TGTGCCAGCACCAGTCTCGGGGCGAGCAATCAGCCCCAGCATTTT.

This clone has a handful of counts. The CDR3: CASSLNRGNTEAFF. The CDR3, as DNA: TGTGCCAGCAGCTTAAACAGGGGGAACACTGAAGCTTTCTTT. This chain connects TRBV7-2 to TRBJ1-1, with TRBD1 matching over 7 bases. CDR1 is SGHTA, CDR2 FQGNSA, per germline. V lost 2 bases and J lost 1; bases outside the gene matches: 1. This CDR3 contains 14 residues. Supplemented by reference TRBV7-2 and TRBJ1-1, the full variable domain reads GAGVSQSPSNKVTEKGKDVELRCDPISGHTALYWYRQSLGQGLEFLIYFQGNSAPDKSGLPSDRFSAERTGGSVSTLTIQRTQQEDSAVYLCASSLNRGNTEAFFGQGTRLTVV.

This clone was counted a few times. The J gene is TRBJ1-6, the V gene TRBV30; D unresolved. This CDR3 is built from 14 residues. Germline CDR1 is GTSNPN and CDR2 is SVGIG (reference sequence). The germline V and J ends were trimmed by 5 bases and 9 bases, with 17 bases remaining between them. The CDR3, as DNA: TGTGCCTGGGCTCCCGGAGATCTTATTTCACCCCTCCACTTT. It yields the protein CAWAPGDLISPLHF.

This rearrangement joins TRBV7-9 to TRBJ2-7; the D gene could be TRBD1 or TRBD2 (6 bases each). V dropped 7 bases and J dropped 2 bases, with 15 bases sitting between them. The germline gives CDR1 SEHNR, CDR2 FQNEAQ (reference sequence). This CDR3 has 14 amino acids. CDR3 in DNA: TGTGCCAGCAACTTGGGGGGCACTCCCTACGAGCAGTACTTC. Amino acids: CASNLGGTPYEQYF.

The chain links TRBV7-2 to TRBJ2-1, with 13 bases fitting TRBD2. Germline assignment: CDR1 SGHTA and CDR2 FQGNSA. The CDR3 loop spans 16 amino acids. J lost 2 bases, V lost 5 bases, and 3 bases had no gene match. The CDR3 spells CASSLGTSGTYNEQFF. The CDR3 DNA is TGTGCCAGCAGCCTCGGGACTAGCGGGACCTACAATGAGCAGTTCTTC. The full variable domain, completed using reference TRBV7-2 and TRBJ2-1, is GAGVSQSPSNKVTEKGKDVELRCDPISGHTALYWYRQSLGQGLEFLIYFQGNSAPDKSGLPSDRFSAERTGGSVSTLTIQRTQQEDSAVYLCASSLGTSGTYNEQFFGPGTRLTVL.

The chain has TRBV28 and TRBJ1-2; no definite D call. V shed 1 base and J shed 8 bases, with 11 bases lying between them. The CDR3 consists of 13 residues. From germline, CDR1 is MDHEN and CDR2 SYDVKM. The CDR3 DNA is TGTGCCAGCAGTTTATCCCGAGCCGGAGGCTACACCTTC. Translating it yields CASSLSRAGGYTF.

This clone occurred once. This chain's CDR3 is CSVELGAANYGYTF. CDR3 nucleotides: TGCAGCGTTGAACTGGGGGCGGCTAACTATGGCTACACCTTC. This chain links TRBV29-1 with TRBJ1-2, with D possibly matching TRBD1 (6 bases). This CDR3 has 14 amino acids. With 2 bases removed from V and 0 bases from J, the gap between germline ends came to 10 bases. Per the germline V gene, CDR1 is SQVTM and CDR2 is ANQGSEA.

The genes are TRBV27 and TRBJ1-1; 7 nucleotides agree with TRBD1. CDR3 size: 14 residues. V lost 6 bases and J lost 4; bases outside the gene matches: 8. Germline CDR1 MNHEY, CDR2 SMNVEV (reference sequence). Here the CDR3 DNA reads TGTGCCAGCAGGACAGGGTCAGGGGGCACTGAAGCTTTCTTT. Amino acids: CASRTGSGGTEAFF.

This chain links TRBV6-4 with TRBJ1-2, with 8 nucleotides matching TRBD1. Germline CDR1 MRHNA, CDR2 SNTAGT. The CDR3 is made up of 13 amino acids. Trimming took 4 bases from V and 8 from J; bases not matched to a gene: 6. This chain's CDR3 is CASSVQGARGYTF. The CDR3 region has the DNA TGTGCCAGCAGTGTGCAGGGGGCGCGAGGCTACACCTTC.

The CDR3 loop is CASSLADSFSYEQYF. As DNA, the CDR3 is TGTGCCAGCAGCTTAGCAGACAGTTTCTCCTACGAGCAGTACTTC. This rearrangement joins TRBV7-6 to TRBJ2-7, with D perhaps TRBD1 (5 bases). CDR3 length equals 15 residues. Germline V gene sequence: CDR1 SGHVS, CDR2 FNYEAQ. The V end was cut by 0 bases, the J end by 0 bases, with 9 bases between.

Concerning this clone itself: The final CDR3 position lacks the conserved phenylalanine or tryptophan, pointing to a likely read error. Because the CDR3's place on the DNA is in doubt, the DNA is left out and the CDR3 is given as listed by TCRdb. The genes are TRBV7-9 and TRBJ1-3. Per germline, CDR1 SEHNR and CDR2 FQNEAQ (reference sequence). Including both end residues, the CDR3 is 15 amino acids long. CDR3 amino acids: CASSSRRSPFHSDVY.

CDR3: CASSFVWGGDEKLFF. The CDR3, as DNA: TGCGCCAGCAGTTTCGTCTGGGGAGGGGATGAAAAACTGTTTTTT. The chain combines TRBV5-1 with TRBJ1-4, with D tentatively TRBD1 (5 bases). The V end was cut by 5 bases, the J end by 6 bases, with 17 bases between. Germline V gives CDR1 SGHRS, CDR2 YFSETQ. The CDR3 sequence is 15 residues long.